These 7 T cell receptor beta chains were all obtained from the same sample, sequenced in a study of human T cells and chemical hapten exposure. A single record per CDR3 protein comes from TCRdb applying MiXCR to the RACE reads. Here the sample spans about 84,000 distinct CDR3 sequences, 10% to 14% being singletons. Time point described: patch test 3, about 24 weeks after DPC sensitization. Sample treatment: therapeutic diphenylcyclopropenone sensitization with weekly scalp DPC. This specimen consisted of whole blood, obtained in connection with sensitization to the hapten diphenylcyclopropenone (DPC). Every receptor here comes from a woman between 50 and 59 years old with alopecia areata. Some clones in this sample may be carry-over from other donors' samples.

CDR3 sequence reads: CASLGPSRDTQYF. Here the CDR3 DNA reads TGTGCCAGCCTGGGACCCTCGAGGGATACGCAGTATTTT. The rearrangement joins TRBV2 to TRBJ2-3, with D perhaps matching TRBD1 or TRBD2 (5 bases each). V lost 8 bases and J lost 6, with 15 bases in between. Germline values: CDR1 SNHLY, CDR2 FYNNEI. This CDR3 spans 13 amino acids.

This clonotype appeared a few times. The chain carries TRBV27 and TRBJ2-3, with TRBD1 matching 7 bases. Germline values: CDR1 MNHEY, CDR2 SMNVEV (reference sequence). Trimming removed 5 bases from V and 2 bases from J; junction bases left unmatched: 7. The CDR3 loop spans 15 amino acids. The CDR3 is CASSPRQGPTDTQYF. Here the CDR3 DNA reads TGTGCCAGCAGTCCAAGACAGGGCCCCACAGATACGCAGTATTTT.

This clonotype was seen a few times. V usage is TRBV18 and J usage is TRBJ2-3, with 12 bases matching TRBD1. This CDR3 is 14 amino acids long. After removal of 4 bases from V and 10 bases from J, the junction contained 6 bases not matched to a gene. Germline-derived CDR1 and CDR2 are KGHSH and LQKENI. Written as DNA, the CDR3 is TGTGCCAGCTCACGTGGGACAGGGGGCGCCCCGCAGTATTTT. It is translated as CASSRGTGGAPQYF.

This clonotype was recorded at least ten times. CDR3 region: CASSEGGGPYNEQFF. The CDR3 region has the DNA TGTGCCAGCAGTGAAGGCGGGGGGCCGTACAATGAGCAGTTCTTC. The chain uses TRBV25-1 and TRBJ2-1; TRBD2 aligns across 8 bases. V lost 2 bases, J lost 4 bases, and 4 bases stayed unmatched. The CDR3 sequence is 15 residues long. Germline-derived CDR1 and CDR2 are MGHDK and SYGVNS.

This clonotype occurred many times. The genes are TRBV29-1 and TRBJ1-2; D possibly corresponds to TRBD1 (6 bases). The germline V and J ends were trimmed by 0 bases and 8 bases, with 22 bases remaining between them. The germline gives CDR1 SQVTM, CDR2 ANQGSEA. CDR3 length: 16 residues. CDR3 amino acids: CSVEDPWGDTARGYTF. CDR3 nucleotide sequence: TGCAGCGTTGAAGATCCCTGGGGGGACACGGCCCGCGGCTACACCTTC.

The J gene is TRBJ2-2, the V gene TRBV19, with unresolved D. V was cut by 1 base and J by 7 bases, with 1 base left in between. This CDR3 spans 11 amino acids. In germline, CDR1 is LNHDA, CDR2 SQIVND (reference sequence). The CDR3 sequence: CASSIVGELFF. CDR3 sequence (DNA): TGTGCCAGTAGTATAGTCGGGGAGCTGTTTTTT.

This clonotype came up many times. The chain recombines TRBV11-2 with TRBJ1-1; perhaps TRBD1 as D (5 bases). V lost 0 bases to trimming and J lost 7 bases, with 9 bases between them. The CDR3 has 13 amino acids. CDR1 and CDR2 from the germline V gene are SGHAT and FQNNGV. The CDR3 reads CASSLERQFEAFF. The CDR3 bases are TGTGCCAGCAGCTTAGAGCGACAGTTTGAAGCTTTCTTT.